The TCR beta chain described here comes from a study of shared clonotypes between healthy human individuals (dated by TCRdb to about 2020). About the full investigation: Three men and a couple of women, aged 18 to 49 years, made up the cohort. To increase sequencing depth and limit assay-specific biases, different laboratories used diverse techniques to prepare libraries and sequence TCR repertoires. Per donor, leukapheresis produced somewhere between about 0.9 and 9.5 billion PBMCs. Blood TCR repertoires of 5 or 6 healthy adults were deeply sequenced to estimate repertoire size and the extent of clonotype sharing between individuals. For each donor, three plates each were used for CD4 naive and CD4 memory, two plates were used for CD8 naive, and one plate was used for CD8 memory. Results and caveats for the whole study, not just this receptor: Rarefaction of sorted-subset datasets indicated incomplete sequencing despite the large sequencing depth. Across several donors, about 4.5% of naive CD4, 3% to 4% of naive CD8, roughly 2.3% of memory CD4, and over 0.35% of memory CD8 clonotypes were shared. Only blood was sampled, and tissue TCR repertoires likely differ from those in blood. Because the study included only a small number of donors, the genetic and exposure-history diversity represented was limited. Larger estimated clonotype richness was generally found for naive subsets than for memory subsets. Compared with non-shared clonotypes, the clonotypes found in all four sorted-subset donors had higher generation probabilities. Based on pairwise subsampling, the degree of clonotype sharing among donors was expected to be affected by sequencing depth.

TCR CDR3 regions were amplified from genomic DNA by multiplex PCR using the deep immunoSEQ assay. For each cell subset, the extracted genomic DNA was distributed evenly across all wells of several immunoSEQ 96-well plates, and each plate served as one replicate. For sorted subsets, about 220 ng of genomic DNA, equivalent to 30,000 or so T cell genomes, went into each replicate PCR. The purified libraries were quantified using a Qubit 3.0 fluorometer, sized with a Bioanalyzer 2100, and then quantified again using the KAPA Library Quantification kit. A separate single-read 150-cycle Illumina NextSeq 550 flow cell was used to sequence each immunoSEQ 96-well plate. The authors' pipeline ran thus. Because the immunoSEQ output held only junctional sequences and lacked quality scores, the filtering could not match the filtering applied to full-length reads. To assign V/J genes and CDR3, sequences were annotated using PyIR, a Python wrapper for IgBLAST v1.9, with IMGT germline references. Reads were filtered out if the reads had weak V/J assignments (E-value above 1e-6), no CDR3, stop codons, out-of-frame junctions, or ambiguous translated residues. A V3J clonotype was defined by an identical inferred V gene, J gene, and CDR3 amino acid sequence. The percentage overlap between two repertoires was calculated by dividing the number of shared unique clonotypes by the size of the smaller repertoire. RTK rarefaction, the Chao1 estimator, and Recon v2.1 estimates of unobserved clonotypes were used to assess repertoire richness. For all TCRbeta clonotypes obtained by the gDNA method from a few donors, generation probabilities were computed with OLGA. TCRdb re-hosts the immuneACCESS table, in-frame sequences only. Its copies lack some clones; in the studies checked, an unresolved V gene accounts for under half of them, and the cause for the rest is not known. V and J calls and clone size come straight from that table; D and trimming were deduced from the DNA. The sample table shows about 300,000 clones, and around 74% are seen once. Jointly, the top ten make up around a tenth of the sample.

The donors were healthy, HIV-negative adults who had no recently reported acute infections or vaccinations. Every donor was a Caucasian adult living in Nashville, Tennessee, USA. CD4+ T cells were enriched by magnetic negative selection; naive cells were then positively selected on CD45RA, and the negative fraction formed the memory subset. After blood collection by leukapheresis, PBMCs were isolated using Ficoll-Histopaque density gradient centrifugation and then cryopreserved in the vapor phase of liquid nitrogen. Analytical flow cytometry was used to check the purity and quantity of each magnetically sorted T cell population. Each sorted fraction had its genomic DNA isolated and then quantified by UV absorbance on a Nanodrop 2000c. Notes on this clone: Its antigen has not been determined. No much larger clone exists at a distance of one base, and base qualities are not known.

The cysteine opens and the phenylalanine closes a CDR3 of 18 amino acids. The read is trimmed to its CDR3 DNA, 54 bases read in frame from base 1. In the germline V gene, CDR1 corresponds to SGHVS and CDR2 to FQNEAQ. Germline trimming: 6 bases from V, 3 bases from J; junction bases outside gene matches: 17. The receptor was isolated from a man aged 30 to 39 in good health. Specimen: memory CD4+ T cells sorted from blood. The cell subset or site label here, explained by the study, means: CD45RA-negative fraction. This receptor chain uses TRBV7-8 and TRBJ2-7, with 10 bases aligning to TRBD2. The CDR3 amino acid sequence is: CASSRPLWTSGGDYEQYF. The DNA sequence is TGTGCCAGCAGTCGCCCCCTGTGGACTAGCGGAGGGGACTACGAGCAGTACTTC.